This TCR beta chain was sequenced in a study of read filtering for tumor transcriptome and immune sequencing. From germline, CDR1 is SQVTM and CDR2 ANQGSEA. The CDR3 sequence is 12 residues long. V was clipped by 7 bases and J by 8 bases, with 15 bases between them. The library was built from about 400 ng RNA with molecular barcoded adaptors for alpha/delta and beta/gamma chains. TCRdb analysed the reads with MiXCR anew, one entry per CDR3 protein. In the table there are some 130,000 distinct CDR3 sequences, over 10% of which are singletons. This clonotype was found a few times. Its antigen is undetermined. General study findings and limits: Compared with RNA-seq, IR-seq gave much higher clonotype depth and reliability. Roughly four fifths of IR-seq clonotypes had one read, totaling 3% to 4.5% of reads; RNA-seq: around 77% and 45%.

The rearrangement links TRBV29-1 to TRBJ2-1; D is undetermined. The receptor was derived from a donor older than 35 with multiple myeloma. The sequenced material came from a population of CD138-negative cells sorted from bone marrow. For the CDR3, the DNA is TGCAGCGCTTTGAAGTCGAACGATGAGCAGTTCTTC. Its translation is CSALKSNDEQFF.